The 15 T cell receptor beta chains below were found in one sample sequenced in a study of T cells in Graves' hyperthyroidism and ophthalmopathy. The CDR3 regions of TCR beta were amplified from RNA transcripts. RT-PCR in the first round (using the HTBI primer set) targeted the TCR CDR3. TCRdb reanalysed the multiplex PCR reads using MiXCR and keeps one entry per CDR3 protein. The sample yields about 640,000 distinct CDR3 sequences, roughly 15% seen once. Sequenced sample: blood. Receptors originate from a woman aged 45-60 years with Graves' ophthalmopathy.

Many counts were recorded for this clonotype. This rearrangement joins TRBV10-3 to TRBJ2-1; D is perhaps TRBD1 (6 bases). The CDR3 is 15 amino acids. Trimming left V 7 bases short and J 0 bases short, with 13 bases between. CDR1 and CDR2 (germline): ENHRY, SYGVKD. CDR3 residues: CAINAQGTSYNEQFF. CDR3 sequence (DNA): TGTGCCATCAACGCGCAGGGGACCTCCTACAATGAGCAGTTCTTC.

V is TRBV7-9 and J is TRBJ2-7, with TRBD2 as a possible D gene (6 bases). Germline V gene lookup returns CDR1 SEHNR and CDR2 FQNEAQ (reference sequence). This CDR3 contains 14 residues. V shed 5 bases and J shed 7 bases, with 18 bases lying between them. The CDR3 sequence is CASSQPGTGLEQYF. In DNA, the CDR3 is TGTGCCAGCAGCCAACCCGGGACTGGCCTAGAGCAGTACTTC.

This clonotype showed up many times. The gene calls are TRBV18 and TRBJ2-3; D may be TRBD1 (6 bases). V was cut by 4 bases and J by 2 bases, with 13 bases left in between. CDR3 size: 15 residues. The V gene's germline CDR1 is KGHSH and CDR2 LQKENI. CDR3 sequence reads: CASSLRQVLTDTQYF. The CDR3 DNA follows: TGTGCCAGCTCACTCAGACAGGTCCTCACAGATACGCAGTATTTT.

This clonotype turned up a few times. The chain uses TRBV12-3 or TRBV12-4 and TRBJ2-1; D possibly corresponds to TRBD2 (5 bases). This CDR3 contains 18 residues. Trimming pared 7 bases from V and 1 base from J, leaving 23 bases between. CDR3 DNA sequence: TGTGCCAGCAAGAGTGTTTTGACAAGCGGAGCGTCCTACAATGAGCAGTTCTTC. It yields the protein CASKSVLTSGASYNEQFF.

This clonotype was seen many times. This chain links TRBV29-1 with TRBJ2-2; 8 positions match TRBD2. The J segment lost 5 bases and the V segment lost 3 bases, leaving 11 bases of the junction unmatched. The CDR3 runs 16 residues. Per the germline V gene, CDR1 is SQVTM and CDR2 is ANQGSEA. DNA for the CDR3: TGCAGCGTTGATGGTTGGAGCGGGAGTAGTACCGGGGAGCTGTTTTTT. Amino acid sequence: CSVDGWSGSSTGELFF.

In regard to this clonotype: A much larger clone sits a single nucleotide away, making a read error possible. This chain joins TRBV20-1 and TRBJ2-1; no definite D call. V shed 2 bases and J shed 10 bases, with 21 bases lying between them. This CDR3 is 15 amino acids long. Germline loops: CDR1 DFQATT, CDR2 SNEGSKA (reference sequence). CDR3 sequence (DNA): TGCAGTGCTAGACCTCATAGGATAGGTCCCTACGAGCAGTTCTTC. Residues: CSARPHRIGPYEQFF.

This clonotype was observed at least ten times. V is TRBV28 and J is TRBJ1-1; D remains unclear. V lost 7 bases and J 1 base, leaving 7 bases between the germline ends. Per germline, CDR1 MDHEN and CDR2 SYDVKM. This CDR3 is 12 amino acids long. The CDR3 loop is CASISGNTEAFF. CDR3 bases: TGTGCCAGCATCTCGGGGAACACTGAAGCTTTCTTT.

The J gene is TRBJ2-7, the V gene TRBV5-1; weak D call: TRBD1 (6 bases). The CDR3 extends over 15 amino acids. CDR1 SGHRS and CDR2 YFSETQ come from the germline V gene. V gave up 0 bases and J gave up 4 bases, with 14 bases separating them. CDR3 in DNA: TGCGCCAGCAGCTTGGGTTACAGGGTTTCGTACGAGCAGTACTTC. It is translated as CASSLGYRVSYEQYF.

In its sample, this clonotype was seen many times. This sequence joins TRBV5-1 and TRBJ2-1; 15 nucleotides align to TRBD2. In germline, CDR1 is SGHRS, CDR2 YFSETQ. The CDR3 is 16 residues long. V lost 4 bases to trimming and J lost 9 bases; unmatched junction nucleotides: 8. The CDR3 here is CASSRGLAGGGFEQFF. The CDR3 nucleotides are TGCGCCAGCAGCCGGGGACTAGCGGGAGGAGGTTTTGAGCAGTTCTTC.

This clonotype was seen many times. The J gene is TRBJ2-2, the V gene TRBV28; D might be TRBD1 (6 bases). Per the germline V gene, CDR1 is MDHEN and CDR2 is SYDVKM. V was clipped by 3 bases and J by 6 bases, with 20 bases between them. CDR3 size: 17 residues. CDR3 amino acids: CASSFSRGFFSAGELFF. DNA for the CDR3: TGTGCCAGCAGTTTTAGCAGGGGTTTTTTCAGCGCCGGGGAGCTGTTTTTT.

V usage is TRBV7-2 and J usage is TRBJ2-5; 8 bases fit TRBD1. This CDR3 contains 14 residues. The J segment lost 2 bases and the V segment lost 5 bases, leaving 4 bases of the junction unmatched. Germline loops: CDR1 SGHTA, CDR2 FQGNSA. DNA of the CDR3: TGTGCCAGCAGCCGTAACAGGGGGCAAGAGACCCAGTACTTC. Residues: CASSRNRGQETQYF. Filled out from reference TRBV7-2 and TRBJ2-5, the complete variable domain reads GAGVSQSPSNKVTEKGKDVELRCDPISGHTALYWYRQSLGQGLEFLIYFQGNSAPDKSGLPSDRFSAERTGGSVSTLTIQRTQQEDSAVYLCASSRNRGQETQYFGPGTRLLVL.

This clonotype was seen a few times. The V gene is TRBV19, the J gene TRBJ1-1; weak D call: TRBD1 (5 bases). The CDR3 spans 13 residues. The germline gives CDR1 LNHDA, CDR2 SQIVND (reference sequence). Trimming stripped 6 bases from V and 7 bases from J, with 15 bases between. CDR3 residues: CASSPEGRGEAFF. Written as DNA, the CDR3 is TGTGCCAGTAGCCCTGAGGGGAGGGGTGAAGCTTTCTTT.

This clonotype occurred many times. The chain carries TRBV2 and TRBJ1-6; D perhaps matches TRBD1 (5 bases). The CDR3 runs 16 residues. Deletions cut 4 bases from V and 8 bases from J, with 18 bases between. The germline V gene encodes CDR1 SNHLY and CDR2 FYNNEI. Here the CDR3 DNA reads TGTGCCAGCAGTGGGGCGGGGGGTAGGGGTTATTCACCCCTCCACTTT. It translates to CASSGAGGRGYSPLHF.

Many counts were recorded for this clonotype. The chain links TRBV11-2 to TRBJ2-7; 10 positions agree with TRBD1. V lost 5 bases, J lost 0 bases, and 7 bases stayed unmatched. This CDR3 comprises 16 residues. Germline V lookup: CDR1 SGHAT, CDR2 FQNNGV. The CDR3 DNA follows: TGTGCCAGCAGCCCCAGGGACAGGGGCCCCTCCTACGAGCAGTACTTC. Its protein product is CASSPRDRGPSYEQYF.

This clonotype was picked up many times. The V call is TRBV28, the J call TRBJ2-7; D is undetermined. Germline loops: CDR1 MDHEN, CDR2 SYDVKM. This CDR3 spans 12 amino acids. Trimming left V 3 bases short and J 4 bases short, with 7 bases between. The CDR3 region has the DNA TGTGCCAGCAGTTTTTTAATTTACGAGCAGTACTTC. Amino acid sequence: CASSFLIYEQYF. Together with reference TRBV28 and TRBJ2-7, the CDR3 gives the full variable domain: DVKVTQSSRYLVKRTGEKVFLECVQDMDHENMFWYRQDPGLGLRLIYFSYDVKMKEKGDIPEGYSVSREKKERFSLILESASTNQTSMYLCASSFLIYEQYFGPGTRLTVT.